Shown below are 26 T cell receptor beta chains from a single sample sequenced in a study of tumor-infiltrating lymphocytes in primary liver carcinoma. Production of TCR beta cDNA used about 500 ng total RNA together with a constant-region primer. Three nested multiplex PCR rounds of slightly modified ARM-PCR generated TCR beta libraries. Running nine to ten cycles apiece, the first two PCR rounds relied on TRBV1-TRBV30 forward primers together with a C-beta reverse primer. TCRdb re-called the multiplex PCR reads with MiXCR, one entry per CDR3 protein. This repertoire shows tens of thousands of distinct CDR3 sequences, 71% found once; its top ten account for 29%. Joint extraction of RNA and DNA used roughly 17-32 mg of bulk tissue that was unsorted. The specimen was liver tumor tissue from sampling region 5. This sample's subset: tumor region T5, tumor centre. These receptors all stem from a man between 40 and 49 years old with primary liver carcinoma and hepatitis B virus infection.

V usage is TRBV18 and J usage is TRBJ2-2, with D perhaps matching TRBD1 (6 bases). CDR3 length: 15 residues. Trimming cost V 4 bases and J 3 bases, with 12 bases left between them. CDR1 is KGHSH and CDR2 is LQKENI in the germline V gene. CDR3 residues: CASSLRAGDTGELFF. CDR3 DNA sequence: TGTGCCAGCTCACTCCGGGCAGGGGACACCGGGGAGCTGTTTTTT. The full variable domain, in which reference TRBV18 and TRBJ2-2 provide the parts outside the CDR3, is NAGVMQNPRHLVRRRGQEARLRCSPMKGHSHVYWYRQLPEEGLKFMVYLQKENIIDESGMPKERFSAEFPKEGPSILRIQQVVRGDSAAYFCASSLRAGDTGELFFGEGSRLTVL.

This clonotype is medium-sized in the sample. V usage is TRBV6-1 and J usage is TRBJ2-1; 8 positions match TRBD1. V trimming: 2 bases; J trimming: 8 bases; junction bases outside the gene matches: 5. Germline CDR1 and CDR2: MNHNS and SASEGT. The CDR3 covers 14 residues. The CDR3 protein is CASSEWQGADEQFF. As DNA, the CDR3 is TGTGCCAGCAGTGAATGGCAGGGGGCGGATGAGCAGTTCTTC.

As to this clonotype: It is likely a read error, because the conserved phenylalanine at the end of the CDR3 is missing. V is TRBV18 and J is TRBJ1-6; D gene ambiguous. The germline CDR1 and CDR2 sequences are KGHSH and LQKENI. The CDR3 is 15 residues long. The CDR3: CANSPRAADNSPLHI. In DNA, the CDR3 is TGTGCCAACTCACCACGGGCAGCGGATAATTCACCCCTCCACATT.

This rearrangement joins TRBV15 to TRBJ1-1, with TRBD1 matching over 8 bases. The CDR3 extends over 13 amino acids. J gave up 5 bases and V 5 bases, and 4 bases lay outside the gene matches. Germline values: CDR1 LNHNV, CDR2 YYDKDF (reference sequence). DNA of the CDR3: TGTGCCACCAGCGGGACAGGAAGGACTGAAGCTTTCTTT. This encodes CATSGTGRTEAFF.

In this sample, this clonotype turned up once. Compared with germline, one end of the junction differs, possibly owing to a read error. The chain joins TRBV6-1 to TRBJ2-3; D gene uncertain. Per the germline V gene, CDR1 is MNHNS and CDR2 is SASEGT. The CDR3 contains 15 residues. The CDR3 DNA reads as TGTGCCAGCAGTGAAATGGGGTTTTCCACAGATACACAGTATTTT. Translated, it gives CASSEMGFSTDTQYF.

Notes on this clonotype: Without the conserved terminal phenylalanine or tryptophan, this CDR3 likely stems from a read error. This sequence joins TRBV20-1 and TRBJ2-1; a weak D match, TRBD2 (5 bases). V gave up 0 bases and J gave up 8 bases, with 20 bases separating them. Germline loops: CDR1 DFQATT, CDR2 SNEGSKA (reference sequence). CDR3 size: 16 residues. CDR3 sequence reads: CSARDPLAATLHEQFS. CDR3 in DNA: TGCAGTGCTAGAGATCCTCTAGCAGCCACTCTTCATGAGCAGTTCTCC.

This chain links TRBV6-1 with TRBJ2-3, with D tentatively TRBD2 (6 bases). The CDR3 runs 15 residues. V shed 2 bases and J shed 4 bases, with 13 bases lying between them. From germline, CDR1 is MNHNS and CDR2 SASEGT. The CDR3 region has the DNA TGTGCCAGCAGTGAACTAGCGAGAGAGTCAGATACGCAGTATTTT. This sequence encodes CASSELARESDTQYF.

This clonotype was seen just once. The junction and the germline gene differ at one end; a read error may be behind it. The rearrangement links TRBV14 to TRBJ2-1; D perhaps matches TRBD2 (6 bases). In germline, CDR1 is SGHDN, CDR2 FVKESK. CDR3 length: 15 amino acids. The CDR3 loop is CASSQLGSSGNEQLF. The CDR3 coding sequence is TGTGCCAGCAGCCAGCTTGGGAGTAGCGGAAATGAGCAGTTATTC. Drawing the rest from reference TRBV14 and TRBJ2-1, the complete variable domain is EAGVTQFPSHSVIEKGQTVTLRCDPISGHDNLYWYRRVMGKEIKFLLHFVKESKQDESGMPNNRFLAERTGGTYSTLKVQPAELEDSGVYFCASSQLGSSGNEQLFGPGTRLTVL.

The chain couples TRBV11-2 to TRBJ2-5, with a weak D call TRBD1 (6 bases). CDR3 length: 15 amino acids. Trimming took 2 bases from V and 6 from J, leaving 16 bases between them. In germline, CDR1 is SGHAT, CDR2 FQNNGV. The CDR3 DNA follows: TGTGCCAGCAGCTTACGGCTGGACAGAACAAAGACCCAGTACTTC. Protein: CASSLRLDRTKTQYF.

Of note for this clonotype: This may come from a read error, since a much larger clone is one base off. The chain links TRBV28 to TRBJ2-5; D possibly corresponds to TRBD1 (6 bases). V was clipped by 10 bases and J by 0 bases, with 15 bases between them. CDR1 is MDHEN and CDR2 is SYDVKM in the germline V gene. The CDR3 is made up of 14 amino acids. The CDR3 reads CAIRGPTNQETQYF. The CDR3 coding sequence is TGTGCCATCAGGGGACCAACCAACCAAGAGACCCAGTACTTC.

Details on this clonotype: The CDR3 end shows no conserved phenylalanine or tryptophan, and so a read error is likely. The chain couples TRBV29-1 to TRBJ1-1, with D hard to call. Looked up from germline, CDR1 is SQVTM and CDR2 is ANQGSEA. The CDR3 is made up of 14 amino acids. V lost 2 bases and J 5 bases, leaving 15 bases between the germline ends. The CDR3: CSVENPGQTTEAFY. The CDR3 DNA is TGCAGCGTTGAAAACCCAGGCCAAACTACTGAAGCTTTCTAT.

By sample fraction, this clonotype is medium-sized (0.01 to 0.1%). This rearrangement joins TRBV11-2 to TRBJ2-2; D is perhaps TRBD2 (5 bases). The CDR3 runs 15 residues. Deletions cut 0 bases from V and 6 bases from J, with 11 bases between. In germline, CDR1 is SGHAT, CDR2 FQNNGV. The CDR3 here is CASSLDRPGAGELFF. CDR3 DNA: TGTGCCAGCAGCTTAGACCGGCCCGGGGCCGGGGAGCTGTTTTTT.

To note about this clonotype: The junction does not match germline at one end; this may be a read error. This chain joins TRBV4-2 and TRBJ2-2, with D possibly being TRBD2 (6 bases). Germline CDR1 reads LGHNA; CDR2 reads YNFKEQ. The CDR3 extends over 17 amino acids. CDR3 residues: CVSSQDEDEQSAGGLFF. In DNA form, the CDR3 reads TGTGTCAGCAGCCAAGACGAGGACGAGCAGTCAGCCGGGGGGCTGTTTTTT.

The V call is TRBV11-2, the J call TRBJ1-5; D is undetermined. This CDR3 region has 15 residues. Germline CDR1 is SGHAT and CDR2 is FQNNGV. The DNA of the CDR3 is TGTATCAGCATCTTAGTCAGAGGGCTGGGCCAGCCCCAGCATTTT. Residues: CISILVRGLGQPQHF. The whole variable domain, filled in from reference TRBV11-2 and TRBJ1-5, reads EAGVAQSPRYKIIEKRQSVAFWCNPISGHATLYWYQQILGQGPKLLIQFQNNGVVDDSQLPKDRFSAERLKGVDSTLKIQPAKLEDSAVYLCISILVRGLGQPQHFGDGTRLSIL.

This clonotype has a handful of counts. The CDR3 carries no conserved terminal phenylalanine or tryptophan, so it likely arises from a read error. The chain joins TRBV11-2 to TRBJ2-7; 9 positions agree with TRBD1. This CDR3 region has 15 residues. CDR1 is SGHAT and CDR2 is FQNNGV in the germline V gene. V was pared by 2 bases and J by 5 bases, with 7 bases of the junction left unmatched. The CDR3 sequence: CASSLRWTGENEQYI. The CDR3 nucleotides are TGTGCCAGCAGCTTACGATGGACAGGGGAAAACGAGCAGTACATC.

As regards this clonotype: One end of the junction does not line up with germline, which may come from a read error. The chain is built from TRBV11-2 and TRBJ2-2, with D perhaps given as TRBD1 or TRBD2 (5 bases each). Germline-derived CDR1 and CDR2 are SGHAT and FQNNGV. This CDR3 region has 17 residues. CDR3 amino acids: CASSFDRDGVGTGELFF. The CDR3 coding sequence is TGTGCAAGCAGCTTTGATCGGGACGGGGTCGGCACAGGGGAGCTGTTTTTT.

This clonotype was counted ten times or more. CDR3 in amino acids: CASSPLPNTGELFF. The CDR3 DNA follows: TGTGCCAGTAGTCCGTTACCGAACACCGGGGAGCTGTTTTTT. The V and J genes are TRBV19 and TRBJ2-2; the D is unclear. The CDR3 is 14 residues long. V lost 5 bases to trimming and J lost 0 bases, with 7 bases between them. Germline V gene sequence: CDR1 LNHDA, CDR2 SQIVND (reference sequence).

The chain uses TRBV20-1 and TRBJ2-2; no definite D call. Per the germline V gene, CDR1 is DFQATT and CDR2 is SNEGSKA (reference sequence). The CDR3 runs to 13 residues. The V end was cut by 2 bases, the J end by 1 base, with 5 bases between. The CDR3 sequence: CSARYRNTGELFF. CDR3 sequence (DNA): TGCAGTGCTAGATACAGGAACACCGGGGAGCTGTTTTTT.

The V gene is TRBV14, the J gene TRBJ2-1; TRBD2 matches at 7 bases. The CDR3 runs to 15 residues. CDR1 and CDR2 (germline): SGHDN, FVKESK. CDR3 region: CTCSQVSGAYNEQFF. CDR3 bases: TGTACCTGCAGCCAAGTCAGCGGGGCCTACAATGAGCAGTTCTTC.

As concerns this clonotype: Because it lacks the conserved phenylalanine or tryptophan at the end, this CDR3 is likely a read error. This sequence joins TRBV7-9 and TRBJ2-3, with D possibly TRBD1 on 5 matching bases. Trimming removed 5 bases from V and 2 bases from J, with 14 bases in between. The CDR3 is 15 amino acids. The germline gives CDR1 SEHNR, CDR2 FQNEAQ (reference sequence). CDR3 sequence (DNA): TGTGCCAGCAGCATTCAGGGCCCCTCCACAGATACGCAGTATCTT. It translates to CASSIQGPSTDTQYL.

The gene calls are TRBV7-2 and TRBJ2-2; unclear D gene. With 4 bases removed from V and 3 bases from J, the gap between germline ends came to 9 bases. The CDR3 sequence is 14 residues long. CDR1 and CDR2 from the germline V gene are SGHTA and FQGNSA. The CDR3 region is CASSYSTYTGELFF. In DNA, the CDR3 is TGTGCCAGCAGCTATAGTACTTACACCGGGGAGCTGTTTTTT.

In the case of this clonotype: A read error may account for a junction end that differs from germline. The chain couples TRBV6-1 to TRBJ2-7; no firm D call. Germline V gene sequence: CDR1 MNHNS, CDR2 SASEGT. CDR3 size: 12 residues. This CDR3 is CASNEWVLEQYF. The CDR3 nucleotides read TGTGCCAGCAATGAATGGGTTCTCGAGCAGTACTTC.

A word on this clonotype: The final CDR3 position lacks the conserved phenylalanine or tryptophan, pointing to a likely read error. V usage is TRBV5-4 and J usage is TRBJ2-5; D possibly corresponds to TRBD1 (5 bases). The germline CDR1 and CDR2 sequences are SGHNT and YYREEE (reference sequence). The CDR3 covers 14 residues. V dropped 3 bases and J dropped 5 bases, with 14 bases sitting between them. In DNA form, the CDR3 reads TGTGCCAGCAGCTCGGACATGGGGCTGGAGACCCAGTACCTC. Translated: CASSSDMGLETQYL.

Comment on this clonotype: A read error is likely, as this CDR3 ends without the conserved phenylalanine or tryptophan. The V gene is TRBV30, the J gene TRBJ1-1; D ambiguous. Trimming took off 0 bases at V and 5 bases at J, with 10 bases between the two ends. Germline CDR1 and CDR2: GTSNPN and SVGIG (reference sequence). There are 13 residues in the CDR3. The CDR3 nucleotides read TGTGCCTGGAGTGTACACTCTAGGACTGAAGCTTTCCTT. It yields the protein CAWSVHSRTEAFL.

This clonotype was counted many times. The chain combines TRBV4-1 with TRBJ2-1; no definite D call. In germline, CDR1 is MGHRA, CDR2 YSYEKL. This CDR3 has 17 amino acids. Trimming left V 5 bases short and J 0 bases short, with 17 bases between. CDR3 sequence reads: CASSGLGIGISYNEQFF. CDR3 bases: TGCGCCAGCAGCGGCTTAGGCATAGGGATCTCCTACAATGAGCAGTTCTTC.

At least ten counts were recorded for this clonotype. The V gene is TRBV12-3 or TRBV12-4, the J gene TRBJ2-2, with a weak D call TRBD1 (6 bases). This CDR3 has 13 amino acids. V gave up 5 bases and J gave up 6 bases, with 10 bases separating them. For the CDR3, the DNA is TGTGCCAGCAGTCCCAGGACAGCCGGGGAGCTGTTTTTT. Its protein product is CASSPRTAGELFF.